The T cell receptor (beta chain) under discussion was sequenced for a study of T-cell memory formation after mild COVID-19. Concerning this clonotype: Its antigen remains unknown.

The study's findings and limits: Contracting clones from day 15 to 85 showed balanced CD4/CD8; later expanders favored CD4+. Some SARS-CoV-2-responding clones were already detected in memory before infection.

TCRdb re-called the 5' RACE reads with MiXCR, one entry per CDR3 protein. The sample holds nearly 110,000 distinct CDR3 sequences; under 15% are singletons and the top ten take around 25%. Sequencing was carried out using PBMCs or a T cell subset sorted from them (not recorded which). The clonotype originates from an adult woman who had mild COVID-19 (a few samples of this study predate the infection). Cell type and time point are not known.

CDR3 residues: CASSEPGQPQHF. For the CDR3, the DNA is TGTGCCAGCAGTGAACCTGGGCAGCCCCAGCATTTT. This chain connects TRBV12-3 or TRBV12-4 to TRBJ1-5; unclear D gene. There are 12 residues in the CDR3. The germline V and J ends were trimmed by 5 bases and 7 bases, with 9 bases remaining between them.